The next 29 T cell receptor beta chains were all read from a single sample in a study of a mutant IDH1 vaccine in newly diagnosed glioma. For these TCRs, the target antigens are not known. As for time point: week 35, safety follow-up. Alongside topical imiquimod, each dose of vaccine comprised 300 ug of mutant IDH1 20-mer peptide. The protocol was immunoSEQ multiplex PCR, while the TCRdb copy is restricted to in-frame clones and leaves out a portion. The profile shows tens of thousands of clones, 84% of them singletons. This sample comprised PBMCs, obtained from a glioma patient whose treatment included an IDH1 peptide vaccine. The receptor source for this set is a man aged 25-45 years with glioma.

This clone was recorded only once. The chain carries TRBV6-5 and TRBJ1-1; possibly TRBD1 for D (5 bases). The CDR3 runs to 15 residues. Deletions cut 0 bases from V and 5 bases from J, with 13 bases between. Germline V lookup: CDR1 MNHEY, CDR2 SVGAGI. The CDR3 region has the DNA TGTGCCAGCAGTTACTCGCAGGGACGGGGAACTGAAGCTTTCTTT. This sequence encodes CASSYSQGRGTEAFF.

The chain employs TRBV7-9 and TRBJ2-7, with D hard to call. CDR1 is SEHNR, CDR2 FQNEAQ, per germline (reference sequence). The V and J ends lost 5 bases and 4 bases respectively, with 24 bases between them. The CDR3 is 17 residues long. DNA of the CDR3: TGTGCCAGCAGCCCCACCCTTAGCAGAACCGCCTGGTACGAGCAGTACTTC. It specifies CASSPTLSRTAWYEQYF.

V and J are TRBV30 and TRBJ2-6; no clear D. V lost 3 bases, J lost 4 bases, and 16 bases lay in between. In germline, CDR1 is GTSNPN, CDR2 SVGIG (reference sequence). This CDR3 has 16 residues. CDR3 protein: CAWRSRRPAGANVLTF. The CDR3 DNA sequence: TGTGCCTGGAGATCCCGCCGCCCCGCCGGGGCCAACGTCCTGACTTTC.

This clone came up a few times. The genes are TRBV7-9 and TRBJ1-4, with D hard to call. The CDR3 spans 14 residues. V was cut by 6 bases and J by 7 bases, with 15 bases left in between. The V gene's germline CDR1 is SEHNR and CDR2 FQNEAQ (reference sequence). CDR3 DNA sequence: TGTGCCAGCAGGGGTTCGGCGGGGTCTGAAAAACTGTTTTTT. Translated, it gives CASRGSAGSEKLFF.

This clone was picked up a small number of times. V usage is TRBV19 and J usage is TRBJ1-1, with D uncertain. The CDR3 has 12 residues. Germline-derived CDR1 and CDR2 are LNHDA and SQIVND (reference sequence). The ends were cut back, 8 bases at V and 4 bases at J, with 11 bases in the middle. As DNA, the CDR3 is TGTGCCAGTCGCCTCGGTGGCACTGAAGCTTTCTTT. Its protein is CASRLGGTEAFF.

J is TRBJ2-2 and V is TRBV27, with 11 bases matching TRBD1. The CDR3 is 15 residues long. V lost 5 bases and J lost 5; bases outside the gene matches: 4. The germline CDR1 and CDR2 sequences are MNHEY and SMNVEV (reference sequence). The CDR3 DNA follows: TGTGCCAGCAGTCCCGGGACAGGGGGTACCGGGGAGCTGTTTTTT. Protein: CASSPGTGGTGELFF.

The rearrangement joins TRBV5-1 to TRBJ1-1; no clear D. There are 16 residues in the CDR3. Trimming left V 0 bases short and J 1 base short, with 13 bases between. CDR1 is SGHRS, CDR2 YFSETQ, per germline. CDR3 sequence: CASSLAAGFSNTEAFF. In DNA form, the CDR3 reads TGCGCCAGCAGCTTGGCCGCGGGCTTTTCGAACACTGAAGCTTTCTTT.

The V gene is TRBV10-2, the J gene TRBJ1-2; D is perhaps TRBD1 (5 bases). This CDR3 has 14 residues. Trimming stripped 5 bases from V and 5 bases from J, with 15 bases between. Germline values: CDR1 WSHSY, CDR2 SAAADI. The CDR3 coding sequence is TGCGCCAGCAGTATCAATGGGTGGGGGTATGGCTACACCTTC. This sequence encodes CASSINGWGYGYTF.

The rearrangement links TRBV10-3 to TRBJ2-7, with 9 bases fitting TRBD1. The germline V gene encodes CDR1 ENHRY and CDR2 SYGVKD. The CDR3 is 13 residues long. V was clipped by 5 bases and J by 11 bases; unmatched bases: 10. Here the CDR3 reads CAISPSGTGFEYF. CDR3 DNA: TGTGCCATCAGTCCTTCCGGGACAGGGTTTGAGTACTTC.

As DNA, the CDR3 is TGTGCCAGCAGCTTCCGTCAGAACTATGGCTACACCTTC. Translation: CASSFRQNYGYTF. The rearrangement joins TRBV7-2 to TRBJ1-2, with D unresolved. Germline CDR1 is SGHTA and CDR2 is FQGNSA. This CDR3 has 13 residues. V lost 3 bases and J 2 bases, leaving 7 bases between the germline ends.

This clone appeared a few times. This sequence joins TRBV2 and TRBJ1-1; D gene uncertain. Trimming pared 6 bases from V and 4 bases from J, leaving 15 bases between. The germline V gene encodes CDR1 SNHLY and CDR2 FYNNEI. This CDR3 is built from 14 residues. The CDR3, as DNA: TGTGCCAGCAGCGGTTTTCCGGGGTTCACTGAAGCTTTCTTT. Translated, it gives CASSGFPGFTEAFF.

The chain is built from TRBV28 and TRBJ2-7; D may be TRBD1 (6 bases). The germline CDR1 and CDR2 sequences are MDHEN and SYDVKM. V lost 6 bases to trimming and J lost 9 bases, with 15 bases between them. The CDR3 is 12 residues long. CDR3 coding DNA: TGTGCCAGCAGCCCACAGGGAATTACGCAGTACTTC. Its translation is CASSPQGITQYF.

This chain joins TRBV9 and TRBJ1-3; possible D gene TRBD1, 5 bases. V was trimmed by 2 bases and J by 0 bases, leaving 15 bases between them. The CDR3 loop spans 17 amino acids. In germline, CDR1 is SGDLS, CDR2 YYNGEE. The CDR3 loop reads CASSVRPSDNSGNTIYF. CDR3 coding DNA: TGTGCCAGCAGCGTCAGACCGTCGGACAACTCTGGAAACACCATATATTTT.

The chain is built from TRBV5-6 and TRBJ1-3; perhaps TRBD1 as D (5 bases). Deletions cut 4 bases from V and 7 bases from J, with 15 bases between. CDR3 length: 14 residues. Looked up from germline, CDR1 is SGHDT and CDR2 is YYEEEE. Here the CDR3 reads CASSLVDSGNTIYF. CDR3 DNA sequence: TGTGCCAGCAGCCTCGTAGACAGTGGGAACACCATATATTTT.

The rearrangement joins TRBV5-6 to TRBJ1-4; possibly TRBD1 for D (5 bases). Germline V gene data show CDR1 as SGHDT and CDR2 as YYEEEE. The CDR3 has 14 residues. Trimming took off 4 bases at V and 10 bases at J, with 17 bases between the two ends. The CDR3 is CASSQGELAGKLFF. The CDR3 region has the DNA TGTGCCAGCAGCCAAGGGGAGCTCGCGGGAAAACTGTTTTTT.

V is TRBV7-8 and J is TRBJ1-1; unclear D gene. The CDR3 spans 13 residues. The germline V and J ends were trimmed by 3 bases and 2 bases, with 7 bases remaining between them. CDR1 and CDR2 (germline): SGHVS, FQNEAQ. CDR3 protein: CASSFNGNTEAFF. In nucleotides, the CDR3 is TGTGCCAGCAGCTTTAACGGAAACACTGAAGCTTTCTTT.

The chain has TRBV6-1 and TRBJ1-5; D might be TRBD1 (6 bases). V gave up 2 bases and J gave up 11 bases, with 13 bases separating them. The CDR3 contains 13 residues. Germline loops: CDR1 MNHNS, CDR2 SASEGT. CDR3 coding DNA: TGTGCCAGCAGTGAACGAGAAGGGGACACCCAGCATTTT. The encoded protein is CASSEREGDTQHF.

The chain couples TRBV19 to TRBJ2-7, with D possibly matching TRBD1 (6 bases). V was shortened by 5 bases and J by 4 bases, with 9 bases between the two germline ends. This CDR3 is built from 12 residues. Germline V gene lookup returns CDR1 LNHDA and CDR2 SQIVND (reference sequence). Written as DNA, the CDR3 is TGTGCCAGTAGTTCGACAGGATACGAGCAGTACTTC. It is translated as CASSSTGYEQYF. Combining the CDR3 with reference TRBV19 and TRBJ2-7 gives the whole variable domain DGGITQSPKYLFRKEGQNVTLSCEQNLNHDAMYWYRQDPGQGLRLIYYSQIVNDFQKGDIAEGYSVSREKKESFPLTVTSAQKNPTAFYLCASSSTGYEQYFGPGTRLTVT.

This chain links TRBV6-1 with TRBJ1-2, with a possible D match to TRBD1 (6 bases). V was clipped by 6 bases and J by 8 bases, with 19 bases between them. CDR3 length equals 14 residues. Germline V gene data show CDR1 as MNHNS and CDR2 as SASEGT. This CDR3 is CASRSGGGVIGYTF. The CDR3 coding sequence is TGTGCCAGCAGATCCGGGGGCGGGGTGATCGGCTACACCTTC.

The chain recombines TRBV10-3 with TRBJ2-7, with 8 bases matching TRBD1. In germline, CDR1 is ENHRY, CDR2 SYGVKD. V lost 4 bases and J lost 9; bases outside the gene matches: 8. The CDR3 is 13 residues long. The CDR3, as DNA: TGTGCCATCAGTGTCACAGGGGGTGATAGGCAGTACTTC. Its translation is CAISVTGGDRQYF.

The chain combines TRBV9 with TRBJ2-5; perhaps D is TRBD1 or TRBD2 (5 bases each). Germline values: CDR1 SGDLS, CDR2 YYNGEE. V lost 3 bases to trimming and J lost 6 bases, with 21 bases between them. This CDR3 spans 16 amino acids. CDR3 in amino acids: CASSGLPGKGEQTQYF. The CDR3 coding sequence is TGTGCCAGCAGCGGACTGCCGGGAAAAGGGGAACAGACCCAGTACTTC.

CDR3: CASSVDRGTQETQYF. The CDR3 DNA reads TGTGCCAGCAGCGTAGATCGGGGTACACAAGAGACCCAGTACTTC. V is TRBV9 and J is TRBJ2-5; D perhaps matches TRBD2 (5 bases). Trimming stripped 0 bases from V and 2 bases from J, with 11 bases between. Germline loops: CDR1 SGDLS, CDR2 YYNGEE. The CDR3 contains 15 residues. The whole variable domain, remainder taken from reference TRBV9 and TRBJ2-5, is DSGVTQTPKHLITATGQRVTLRCSPRSGDLSVYWYQQSLDQGLQFLIQYYNGEERAKGNILERFSAQQFPDLHSELNLSSLELGDSALYFCASSVDRGTQETQYFGPGTRLLVL.

The rearrangement links TRBV28 to TRBJ1-2; D is unresolved. V gave up 10 bases and J gave up 4 bases, with 19 bases separating them. Germline loops: CDR1 MDHEN, CDR2 SYDVKM. The CDR3 is 14 amino acids. The CDR3 DNA reads TGTGCCATCCCGAGGTCAGGCTTACCCTATGGCTACACCTTC. This gives the protein CAIPRSGLPYGYTF.

A few counts support this clone. The chain carries TRBV18 and TRBJ1-1; the D gene is possibly TRBD1 (6 bases). The CDR3 totals 14 residues. Germline V gene lookup returns CDR1 KGHSH and CDR2 LQKENI. Deletions cut 6 bases from V and 6 bases from J, with 17 bases between. Here the CDR3 DNA reads TGTGCCAGCTCCCCGAGTCGATCAGGGGCTGAAGCTTTCTTT. Its translation: CASSPSRSGAEAFF.

This clone has only one observation. The J gene is TRBJ1-5, the V gene TRBV2; D may be TRBD1 (5 bases). There are 16 residues in the CDR3. Germline loops: CDR1 SNHLY, CDR2 FYNNEI. The V and J ends lost 8 bases and 0 bases respectively, with 17 bases between them. The CDR3 coding sequence is TGTGCCAGCCAAGTAGGAGGGGCTTATAGCAATCAGCCCCAGCATTTT. Protein product: CASQVGGAYSNQPQHF.

This chain joins TRBV6-1 and TRBJ1-5, with D unclear. The ends were cut back, 10 bases at V and 0 bases at J, with 16 bases in the middle. Germline loops: CDR1 MNHNS, CDR2 SASEGT. The CDR3 is 15 residues long. The CDR3 here is CANSKDGYSNQPQHF. CDR3 DNA: TGTGCCAACTCAAAGGACGGCTATAGCAATCAGCCCCAGCATTTT.

The rearrangement uses TRBV10-3 and TRBJ1-2; tentatively, D is TRBD1 (5 bases). This CDR3 has 14 amino acids. The germline gives CDR1 ENHRY, CDR2 SYGVKD. Between the trimmed V and J ends, which lost 2 bases and 2 bases, there was a span of 9 bases. The CDR3 nucleotides read TGTGCCATCAGTGAGAGGTGGGGCAACTATGGCTACACCTTC. It specifies CAISERWGNYGYTF.

V gene TRBV18 combines with J gene TRBJ2-2, with 7 nucleotides matching TRBD1. CDR3 length: 14 residues. The germline V gene has CDR1 KGHSH and CDR2 LQKENI. Trimming cost V 4 bases and J 6 bases; bases outside gene matches: 5. The DNA for the CDR3 is TGTGCCAGCTCACAGGGGGCCCTGGCCGGGGAGCTGTTTTTT. Translation gives CASSQGALAGELFF.

V gene TRBV27 combines with J gene TRBJ2-2; D is uncertain. V lost 3 bases and J lost 3, with 14 bases in between. The germline gives CDR1 MNHEY, CDR2 SMNVEV (reference sequence). This CDR3 spans 16 amino acids. CDR3 DNA: TGTGCCAGCAGTTTCAAACGGCCTGGGGACACCGGGGAGCTGTTTTTT. This translates into CASSFKRPGDTGELFF.